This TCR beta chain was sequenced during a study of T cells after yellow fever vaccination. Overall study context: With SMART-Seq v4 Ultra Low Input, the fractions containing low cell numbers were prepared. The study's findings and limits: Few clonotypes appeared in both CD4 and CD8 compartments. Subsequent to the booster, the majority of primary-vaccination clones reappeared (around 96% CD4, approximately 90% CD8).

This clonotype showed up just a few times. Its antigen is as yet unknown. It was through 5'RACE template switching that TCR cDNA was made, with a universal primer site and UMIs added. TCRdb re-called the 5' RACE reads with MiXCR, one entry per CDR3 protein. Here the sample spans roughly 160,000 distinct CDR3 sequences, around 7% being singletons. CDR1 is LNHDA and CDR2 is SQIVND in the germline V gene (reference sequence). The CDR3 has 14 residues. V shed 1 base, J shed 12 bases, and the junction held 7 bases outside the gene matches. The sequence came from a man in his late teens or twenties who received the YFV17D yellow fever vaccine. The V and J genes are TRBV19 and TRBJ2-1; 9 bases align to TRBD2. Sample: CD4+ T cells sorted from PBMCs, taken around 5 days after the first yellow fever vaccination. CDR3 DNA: TGTGCCAGTAGTATAGGCGGGGGGGCCCCCGGGCAGTTCTTC. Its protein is CASSIGGGAPGQFF.